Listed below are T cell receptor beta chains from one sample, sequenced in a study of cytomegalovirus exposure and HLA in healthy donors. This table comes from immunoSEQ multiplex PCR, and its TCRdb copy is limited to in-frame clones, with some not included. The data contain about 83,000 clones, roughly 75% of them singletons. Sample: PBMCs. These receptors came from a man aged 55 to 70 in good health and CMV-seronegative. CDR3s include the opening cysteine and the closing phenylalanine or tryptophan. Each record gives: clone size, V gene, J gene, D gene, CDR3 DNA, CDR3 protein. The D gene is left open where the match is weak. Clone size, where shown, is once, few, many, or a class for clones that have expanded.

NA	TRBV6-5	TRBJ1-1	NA	TGTGCCACCAGCATAAGGCCCGGGACTGAAGCTTTCTTT	CATSIRPGTEAFF
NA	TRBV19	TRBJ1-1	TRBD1	TGTGCCAGTAGTATAGGGGCCACAGGGGGCACTGAAGCTTTCTTT	CASSIGATGGTEAFF
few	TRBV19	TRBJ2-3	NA	TGTGCCAGTAGCGAGACAGGTAGTCTCTCGGATACGCAGTATTTT	CASSETGSLSDTQYF
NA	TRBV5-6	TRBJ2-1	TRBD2	TGTGCCAGCAGGGATCTAGCGGCCCTTGGGAATGAGCAGTTCTTC	CASRDLAALGNEQFF
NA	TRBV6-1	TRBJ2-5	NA	TGTGCCAGCAGTGAAGCCTCAGGGGTCCAAGAGACCCAGTACTTC	CASSEASGVQETQYF
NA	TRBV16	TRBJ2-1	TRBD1	TGTGCCAGCAGCCAATCTTCGAGGACAGGGGGCTTGAATGAGCAGTTCTTC	CASSQSSRTGGLNEQFF
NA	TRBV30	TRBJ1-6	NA	TGTGCCTGGAGTGTAGACCAGGGTGGCTCACCCCTCCACTTT	CAWSVDQGGSPLHF
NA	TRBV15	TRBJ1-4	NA	TGTGCCACCAGGTTCGGTGCAACTAATGAAAAACTGTTTTTT	CATRFGATNEKLFF
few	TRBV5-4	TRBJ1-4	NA	TGTGCCAGCAGCTTGAGTGGCACTAATGAAAAACTGTTTTTT	CASSLSGTNEKLFF
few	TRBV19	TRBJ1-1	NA	TGTGCCAGTAGTATGGCCGCAAACACTGAAGCTTTCTTT	CASSMAANTEAFF
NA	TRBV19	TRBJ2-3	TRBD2	TGTGCCAGTAGTAGAGTAGCGGGGGCCGGGGGGACAGATACGCAGTATTTT	CASSRVAGAGGTDTQYF
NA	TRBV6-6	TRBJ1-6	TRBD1	TGTGCCAGCAGTTATCGGGACAGGGATTCACCCCTCCACTTT	CASSYRDRDSPLHF